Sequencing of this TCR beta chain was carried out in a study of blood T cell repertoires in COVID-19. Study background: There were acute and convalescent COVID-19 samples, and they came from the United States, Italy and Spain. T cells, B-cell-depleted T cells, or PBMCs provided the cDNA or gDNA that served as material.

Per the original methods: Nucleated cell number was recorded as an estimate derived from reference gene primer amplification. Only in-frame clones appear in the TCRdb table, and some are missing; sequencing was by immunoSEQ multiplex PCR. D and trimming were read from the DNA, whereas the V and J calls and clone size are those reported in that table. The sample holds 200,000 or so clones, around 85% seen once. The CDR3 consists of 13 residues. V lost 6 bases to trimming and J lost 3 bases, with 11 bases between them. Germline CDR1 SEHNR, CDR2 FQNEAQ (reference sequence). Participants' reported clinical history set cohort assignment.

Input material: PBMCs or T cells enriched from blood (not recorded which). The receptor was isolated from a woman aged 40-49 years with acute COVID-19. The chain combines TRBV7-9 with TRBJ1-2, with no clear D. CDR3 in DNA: TGTGCCAGCAGAGCCCTAGGTGACTATGGCTACACCTTC. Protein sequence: CASRALGDYGYTF.